These T cell receptor beta chains were read from a single sample in a study of cytomegalovirus exposure and HLA in healthy donors. Produced via immunoSEQ multiplex PCR; TCRdb's table is partial and in-frame only. The table has 95,000 to 100,000 clones, roughly four fifths seen once. Sequencing was performed on PBMCs. These TCRs come from a female donor in good health and CMV-seronegative. Both conserved end residues are part of each CDR3. D genes are given only for firm matches. Size values are once, few and many counts, or a class for expanded clones, and some rows have none.

J gene: TRBJ2-5; CDR3 length: 15; D gene: TRBD2; V gene: TRBV7-9; clone size: few; CDR3 DNA: TGTGCCAGCAGCCCTACTAGCGCCAGGGAAGAGACCCAGTACTTC; CDR3 protein: CASSPTSAREETQYF
J gene: TRBJ1-1; CDR3 length: 13; D gene: -; V gene: TRBV11-2; clone size: -; CDR3 DNA: TGTGCCAGCAGCTGGGCACGAAACACTGAAGCTTTCTTT; CDR3 protein: CASSWARNTEAFF
J gene: TRBJ2-5; CDR3 length: 14; D gene: TRBD1; V gene: TRBV27; clone size: once; CDR3 DNA: TGTGCCAGCAGACTACCGGGACAGCCGGGGACCCAGTACTTC; CDR3 protein: CASRLPGQPGTQYF
J gene: TRBJ1-1; CDR3 length: 13; D gene: TRBD1; V gene: TRBV18; clone size: -; CDR3 DNA: TGTGCCAGCTCACCAAGGGACAGTCCTGAAGCTTTCTTT; CDR3 protein: CASSPRDSPEAFF
J gene: TRBJ1-2; CDR3 length: 13; D gene: TRBD1; V gene: TRBV6-6; clone size: few; CDR3 DNA: TGTGCCAGCAGTTCGGATGACAGGGACGGCTACACCTTC; CDR3 protein: CASSSDDRDGYTF
J gene: TRBJ2-7; CDR3 length: 14; D gene: TRBD2; V gene: TRBV7-2; clone size: -; CDR3 DNA: TGTGCCAGCAGCTTAGTGGGACTAGCCTACGAGCAGTACTTC; CDR3 protein: CASSLVGLAYEQYF
J gene: TRBJ2-7; CDR3 length: 12; D gene: TRBD1; V gene: TRBV11-2; clone size: -; CDR3 DNA: TGTGCCAGCAGCATAGGGACAGGCGAGCAGTACTTC; CDR3 protein: CASSIGTGEQYF
J gene: TRBJ2-2; CDR3 length: 17; D gene: -; V gene: TRBV12-5; clone size: once; CDR3 DNA: TGTGCTAGTGGTTTGGTGGGCAGGGGTCGTAACACCGGGGAGCTGTTTTTT; CDR3 protein: CASGLVGRGRNTGELFF
J gene: TRBJ2-1; CDR3 length: 16; D gene: TRBD1; V gene: TRBV14; clone size: -; CDR3 DNA: TGTGCCAGCAGCCAAGATACAGGGGAATTATACAATGAGCAGTTCTTC; CDR3 protein: CASSQDTGELYNEQFF
J gene: TRBJ2-1; CDR3 length: 16; D gene: TRBD2; V gene: TRBV10-1; clone size: -; CDR3 DNA: TGCGCCAGCAGCCCGCTCCTAGCGGGAGTATGGGGTGAGCAGTTCTTC; CDR3 protein: CASSPLLAGVWGEQFF
J gene: TRBJ2-3; CDR3 length: 16; D gene: -; V gene: TRBV7-8; clone size: -; CDR3 DNA: TGTGCCAGCAGCTTTCTTTTCCCAGGGGACACAGATACGCAGTATTTT; CDR3 protein: CASSFLFPGDTDTQYF
J gene: TRBJ2-6; CDR3 length: 15; D gene: TRBD1; V gene: TRBV6-5; clone size: few; CDR3 DNA: TGTGCCAGCAGTCAGGGGGCCTCTGGGGCCAACGTCCTGACTTTC; CDR3 protein: CASSQGASGANVLTF
J gene: TRBJ2-1; CDR3 length: 16; D gene: -; V gene: TRBV6-6; clone size: -; CDR3 DNA: TGTGCCAGCAGCGAAACAGGGTTGGGTTCCTACAATGAGCAGTTCTTC; CDR3 protein: CASSETGLGSYNEQFF
J gene: TRBJ1-3; CDR3 length: 15; D gene: TRBD1; V gene: TRBV30; clone size: -; CDR3 DNA: TGTGCCTGGAGTTTTACAGGGGCCTCTGGAAACACCATATATTTT; CDR3 protein: CAWSFTGASGNTIYF
J gene: TRBJ2-7; CDR3 length: 15; D gene: -; V gene: TRBV7-9; clone size: -; CDR3 DNA: TGTGCCAGCAGCTTATCAGGACAGAGCTCCTACGAGCAGTACTTC; CDR3 protein: CASSLSGQSSYEQYF
J gene: TRBJ1-6; CDR3 length: 16; D gene: -; V gene: TRBV15; clone size: -; CDR3 DNA: TGTGCCACCAGCAGAGAAGCGAGCTCCTATAATTCACCCCTCCACTTT; CDR3 protein: CATSREASSYNSPLHF
J gene: TRBJ2-5; CDR3 length: 15; D gene: TRBD2; V gene: TRBV5-1; clone size: -; CDR3 DNA: TGCGCCAGCAGCTCCAACGCGGGGGGGGGAGAGACCCAGTACTTC; CDR3 protein: CASSSNAGGGETQYF
J gene: TRBJ1-2; CDR3 length: 13; D gene: -; V gene: TRBV11-2; clone size: -; CDR3 DNA: TGTGCCAGCAGCTTAGCGGCAGGAGGTGGCTACACCTTC; CDR3 protein: CASSLAAGGGYTF
J gene: TRBJ2-7; CDR3 length: 14; D gene: TRBD1; V gene: TRBV7-9; clone size: -; CDR3 DNA: TGTGCCAGCAGCCCTACAGGGGATTCCTACGAGCAGTACTTC; CDR3 protein: CASSPTGDSYEQYF
J gene: TRBJ2-5; CDR3 length: 14; D gene: -; V gene: TRBV15; clone size: once; CDR3 DNA: TGTGCCACCAGCAGAGGGCTCACAGGGGAGGTCCAGTACTTC; CDR3 protein: CATSRGLTGEVQYF
J gene: TRBJ2-2; CDR3 length: 15; D gene: -; V gene: TRBV6-6; clone size: -; CDR3 DNA: TGTGCCAGCATTCTACAGGGACCGAACACCGGGGAGCTGTTTTTT; CDR3 protein: CASILQGPNTGELFF
J gene: TRBJ2-7; CDR3 length: 14; D gene: TRBD2; V gene: TRBV6-1; clone size: -; CDR3 DNA: TGTGCCAGCAGGGGACGGGGTAGCGGGTACGAGCAGTACTTC; CDR3 protein: CASRGRGSGYEQYF
J gene: TRBJ2-1; CDR3 length: 14; D gene: -; V gene: TRBV2; clone size: -; CDR3 DNA: TGTGCCGGTCTCCTCATGAGCTCCTACAATGAGCAGTTCTTC; CDR3 protein: CAGLLMSSYNEQFF
J gene: TRBJ2-1; CDR3 length: 15; D gene: -; V gene: TRBV5-4; clone size: -; CDR3 DNA: TGTGCCAGCAGCTTACGAGGGAGGGGGTACAATGAGCAGTTCTTC; CDR3 protein: CASSLRGRGYNEQFF
J gene: TRBJ2-5; CDR3 length: 13; D gene: -; V gene: TRBV5-1; clone size: -; CDR3 DNA: TGCGCCAGCATGGCCCCGGGGAAGGAGACCCAGTACTTC; CDR3 protein: CASMAPGKETQYF
J gene: TRBJ2-1; CDR3 length: 11; D gene: -; V gene: TRBV6-1; clone size: once; CDR3 DNA: TGTGCCAGCTCCGACTTCAATGAGCAGTTCTTC; CDR3 protein: CASSDFNEQFF
J gene: TRBJ1-2; CDR3 length: 16; D gene: -; V gene: TRBV4-1; clone size: -; CDR3 DNA: TGCGCCAGCAGCCAAGGCGGTAGGGGAACTTGGGGTGGCTACACCTTC; CDR3 protein: CASSQGGRGTWGGYTF
J gene: TRBJ1-5; CDR3 length: 16; D gene: TRBD1; V gene: TRBV5-8; clone size: -; CDR3 DNA: TGTGCCAGCAGCTTGGGAACCGGGACAGGGGATCAGCCCCAGCATTTT; CDR3 protein: CASSLGTGTGDQPQHF
J gene: TRBJ2-1; CDR3 length: 15; D gene: TRBD2; V gene: TRBV28; clone size: few; CDR3 DNA: TGTGCCAGCAGTCGGGGACACCGGGGGGGGAATGAGCAGTTCTTC; CDR3 protein: CASSRGHRGGNEQFF
J gene: TRBJ1-4; CDR3 length: 19; D gene: TRBD1; V gene: TRBV15; clone size: -; CDR3 DNA: TGTGCCACCAGCAGCCCATATTCTCCGGGACAGGGTGGGGGGGAAAAACTGTTTTTT; CDR3 protein: CATSSPYSPGQGGGEKLFF
J gene: TRBJ2-1; CDR3 length: 16; D gene: TRBD2; V gene: TRBV14; clone size: -; CDR3 DNA: TGTGCCAGCAGCGCACTAGCGGGCAGCTCCTACAATGAGCAGTTCTTC; CDR3 protein: CASSALAGSSYNEQFF
J gene: TRBJ2-7; CDR3 length: 15; D gene: -; V gene: TRBV15; clone size: -; CDR3 DNA: TGTGCCACCAGCAGAGATCGGACACCTTCCTACGAGCAGTACTTC; CDR3 protein: CATSRDRTPSYEQYF
J gene: TRBJ2-2; CDR3 length: 15; D gene: -; V gene: TRBV5-1; clone size: -; CDR3 DNA: TGCGCCAGCAGCTTGGCGGGAGTCCCCCCCGGGGAGCTGTTTTTT; CDR3 protein: CASSLAGVPPGELFF
J gene: TRBJ2-4; CDR3 length: 19; D gene: -; V gene: TRBV21-1; clone size: -; CDR3 DNA: TGTGCCAGCAGCAAGAAAGTACGGAGCGGGGGCGGTCCCAAAAACATTCAGTACTTC; CDR3 protein: CASSKKVRSGGGPKNIQYF
J gene: TRBJ1-1; CDR3 length: 15; D gene: -; V gene: TRBV14; clone size: -; CDR3 DNA: TGTGCCAGCAGCCAAGGGGGGAGGCGGCTACTCTCAGCTTTCTTT; CDR3 protein: CASSQGGRRLLSAFF
J gene: TRBJ2-7; CDR3 length: 14; D gene: -; V gene: TRBV19; clone size: -; CDR3 DNA: TGTGCCAGTAGTACCGACATCGGTCCCTACGAGCAGTACTTC; CDR3 protein: CASSTDIGPYEQYF
J gene: TRBJ1-2; CDR3 length: 20; D gene: -; V gene: TRBV9; clone size: -; CDR3 DNA: TGTGCCAGCAGCGTAGCCGGCGGGGGAAAGTCAGCCGGAGCTAACTACGGCTACACCTTC; CDR3 protein: CASSVAGGGKSAGANYGYTF
J gene: TRBJ2-1; CDR3 length: 15; D gene: TRBD2; V gene: TRBV5-1; clone size: -; CDR3 DNA: TGCGCCAGCAGCATCGGAGCGGGAGGATACAATGAGCAGTTCTTC; CDR3 protein: CASSIGAGGYNEQFF
J gene: TRBJ2-3; CDR3 length: 16; D gene: TRBD2; V gene: TRBV7-9; clone size: -; CDR3 DNA: TGTGCCAGCATTCGCGGGGGGTCTAGGGGTGCAGATACGCAGTATTTT; CDR3 protein: CASIRGGSRGADTQYF